The T cell receptor (beta chain) under discussion was sequenced for a study of immune evolution from preneoplasia to lung adenocarcinoma. The data were produced by immunoSEQ multiplex PCR, yet TCRdb's version contains in-frame clones alone and is incomplete. The table has some 9,200 clones, 80% to 90% seen once. Input material: FFPE minimally invasive lung adenocarcinoma tissue. This sequence originates from a person aged 65 to 79 with lung adenocarcinoma.

The CDR3 protein is CASRPTGTSRGELFF. The CDR3 nucleotides read TGTGCCAGCAGACCTACCGGGACCTCAAGGGGGGAGCTGTTTTTT. The V call is TRBV6-4, the J call TRBJ2-2, with D possibly called TRBD1 or TRBD2 (5 bases each). The CDR3 contains 15 residues. Looked up from germline, CDR1 is MRHNA and CDR2 is SNTAGT. V was pared by 6 bases and J by 8 bases, with 19 bases between.